A selection of T cell receptor beta chains follows, all from one sample in a study of blood T cell repertoires in COVID-19. Libraries were prepared by immunoSEQ multiplex PCR; TCRdb keeps only in-frame clonotypes and omits some of them. The sample yields more than 300,000 clones, roughly 90% seen once. Material for sequencing was PBMCs or T cells enriched from blood (not recorded which). These receptors all come from a woman between 25 and 40 years old who had recovered from COVID-19. CDR3s include the opening cysteine and the closing phenylalanine or tryptophan. Each record gives: V gene, D gene, clone size, J gene, CDR3 DNA, CDR3 protein. A D gene is named only where the DNA matches it firmly. Size is stated for part of the rows, as once, few or many counts, or as a class when the clone is expanded.

>TRBV7-3|TRBD2|NA|TRBJ2-2
TGTGCCAGCAGCCAGAGCGGGGGGTACGGCACCGGGGAGCTGTTTTTT
CASSQSGGYGTGELFF
>TRBV11-2|NA|once|TRBJ1-2
TGTGCCAGCAGCTTAGTATCGCGATATGGCTACACCTTC
CASSLVSRYGYTF
>TRBV6-6|TRBD2|NA|TRBJ2-7
TGTGCCAGCAGTCGTAGCGGGGAGTGGGAGCAGTACTTC
CASSRSGEWEQYF
>TRBV28|NA|NA|TRBJ1-3
TGTGCCAGCAGTTTTCTCGGGACATCGGATTTT
CASSFLGTSDF
>TRBV1|NA|NA|TRBJ2-3
TGCACCAGCAGCCAAGTCGGCCCTAGCGGGGCAGAATATTTT
CTSSQVGPSGAEYF
>TRBV11-2|TRBD2|NA|TRBJ2-2
TGTGCCAGCAGCTTAAGGGGAGGTAGCGGGAGTGAGGGGGAGCTGTTTTTT
CASSLRGGSGSEGELFF
>TRBV10-3|NA|NA|TRBJ2-7
TGTGCCATCAGTGGCCTTACTAGTGGGTCCTCCGAGCAGTACTTC
CAISGLTSGSSEQYF
>TRBV2|NA|NA|TRBJ1-5
TGTGCCAGCAGCGGGGGATCCTCGAGGGAGCAGCCCCAGCATTTT
CASSGGSSREQPQHF
>TRBV5-4|TRBD1|once|TRBJ2-1
TGTGCCAGCAAGATACAGGGGGGTGTCTTTAATGAGCAGTTCTTC
CASKIQGGVFNEQFF
>TRBV28|NA|NA|TRBJ1-2
TGTGCCAGCAGTCAGAAATACAGGGACCACTATGGCTACACCTTC
CASSQKYRDHYGYTF
>TRBV6-1|TRBD1|NA|TRBJ1-1
TGTGCCAGCAGTGATAAGGACAGGGCGAACACTGAAGCTTTCTTT
CASSDKDRANTEAFF
>TRBV7-2|TRBD1|NA|TRBJ2-7
TGTGCCAGCAGCTTAGAGGGGGCTTCCGTCTACGAGCAGTACTTC
CASSLEGASVYEQYF
>TRBV7-8|NA|NA|TRBJ1-5
TGTGCCAGCAGCTTAACAGGAGATCAGCCCCAGCATTTT
CASSLTGDQPQHF
>TRBV6-2/TRBV6-3|NA|NA|TRBJ2-3
TGTGCCAGCAGTTACCCAGGGGGCACAGATACGCAGTATTTT
CASSYPGGTDTQYF
>TRBV10-3|NA|NA|TRBJ2-5
TGTGCCATCAGTACCGGTGAGACCCAGTACTTC
CAISTGETQYF
>TRBV7-8|NA|NA|TRBJ2-2
TGTGCCAGCAGGCCCACTAGAAGTCCCGGGGAGCTGTTTTTT
CASRPTRSPGELFF
>TRBV9|TRBD1|NA|TRBJ1-1
TGTGCCAGCAGCCTACGGACAGGGATGAACACTGAAGCTTTCTTT
CASSLRTGMNTEAFF
>TRBV28|NA|NA|TRBJ2-1
TGTGCCAGCAGTTGGACCCAGGGTTATCCCTACAATGAGCAGTTCTTC
CASSWTQGYPYNEQFF
>TRBV6-5|NA|NA|TRBJ1-2
TGTGCCAGCAATCCATTACAGGGAAGAGGGGGCTACACCTTC
CASNPLQGRGGYTF
>TRBV27|NA|NA|TRBJ1-2
TGTGCCAGCAGCCCGGGGGGGTCCACCTTCTATGGCTACACCTTC
CASSPGGSTFYGYTF
>TRBV7-2|TRBD1|NA|TRBJ1-6
TGTGCCAGCAGTTTCCGACAGGGGAATAATTCACCCCTCCACTTT
CASSFRQGNNSPLHF
>TRBV24-1|NA|NA|TRBJ2-1
TGTGCCACCAGTGATTTTTCCGAGGGAGATTGGCAGTTCTTC
CATSDFSEGDWQFF
>TRBV5-8|TRBD1|NA|TRBJ1-5
TGTGCCAGCAGCTTGGGGACAGGGGATCAGCCCCAGCATTTT
CASSLGTGDQPQHF
>TRBV27|NA|NA|TRBJ2-7
TGTGCCAGCAGTTTTCTTTGGGGGCAGGGAAACTACGAGCAGTACTTC
CASSFLWGQGNYEQYF
>TRBV27|TRBD1|NA|TRBJ1-5
TGTGCCAGCAGTTTATCCGCCGGGACAGGGAAGCAGCCCCAGCATTTT
CASSLSAGTGKQPQHF
>TRBV19|NA|NA|TRBJ1-1
TGTGCCAGTAAGCAGGGAACGGGCAACACTGAAGCTTTCTTT
CASKQGTGNTEAFF
>TRBV16|TRBD1|NA|TRBJ1-1
TGTGCCAGCAGCCGCCGGGACAGGGCCAGTGAAGCTTTCTTT
CASSRRDRASEAFF
>TRBV27|TRBD2|NA|TRBJ2-5
TGTGCCAGCAGGGGAGGGTCCCAAGAGACCCAGTACTTC
CASRGGSQETQYF
>TRBV6-5|TRBD1|NA|TRBJ2-1
TGTGCCGGAGCCCAGGACAGGCTAAACAATGAGCAGTTCTTC
CAGAQDRLNNEQFF
>TRBV6-2/TRBV6-3|NA|NA|TRBJ2-7
TGTGCCAGCAGTCCACAGTCCTACGAGCAGTACTTC
CASSPQSYEQYF
>TRBV10-3|NA|NA|TRBJ1-1
TGTGCCATCAGCCTTCTTCACGGGGAGGAGACTGAAGCTTTCTTT
CAISLLHGEETEAFF
>TRBV6-2/TRBV6-3|TRBD1|NA|TRBJ2-1
TGTGCCAGCCGCCTTGGGGGGACAGGGCATTATGAGCAGTTCTTC
CASRLGGTGHYEQFF
>TRBV29-1|TRBD1|NA|TRBJ2-5
TGCAGCGTTGAATTATCGGACAGGTCATCAGAGACCCAGTACTTC
CSVELSDRSSETQYF
>TRBV12-3/TRBV12-4|NA|NA|TRBJ2-5
TGTGCCAGCAGCTATGGACTCGGGGGGACCCAGTACTTC
CASSYGLGGTQYF
>TRBV4-2|TRBD2|NA|TRBJ2-1
TGTGCCAGCAGCCAAGAATCCGGGACTAGCGGGAGTCTCTATGAGCAGTTCTTC
CASSQESGTSGSLYEQFF
>TRBV19|NA|NA|TRBJ1-1
TGTGCCAGTAGTAAACGACAGGTTTGGAACACTGAAGCTTTCTTT
CASSKRQVWNTEAFF
>TRBV29-1|NA|NA|TRBJ2-4
TGCAGCACCCTGCAGGGGAACATTCAGTACTTC
CSTLQGNIQYF
>TRBV15|TRBD1|NA|TRBJ2-7
TGTGCCACCAGCGGACAGGGGGGGAGATACGAGCAGTACTTC
CATSGQGGRYEQYF
>TRBV28|NA|NA|TRBJ1-1
TGTGCCAGCAGTATCTCTGGGAGGATGAACACTGAAGCTTTCTTT
CASSISGRMNTEAFF
>TRBV28|NA|once|TRBJ2-3
TGTGCCAGCAGTTTGGGACACACAGATACGCAGTATTTT
CASSLGHTDTQYF
>TRBV5-1|NA|NA|TRBJ2-1
TGCGCCAGCAGCTTGTCGAGCAGGGAGCAGTTCTTC
CASSLSSREQFF
>TRBV6-5|NA|NA|TRBJ2-1
TGTGCCAGCAGTCGGGACTGGGGGGACAATGAGCAGTTCTTC
CASSRDWGDNEQFF
>TRBV28|TRBD1|NA|TRBJ2-7
TGTGCCAGCAGGACAGGGAGTTCAACCTACGAGCAGTACTTC
CASRTGSSTYEQYF
>TRBV11-2|NA|NA|TRBJ2-1
TGTGCCAGCAGCTTTACCGCTGTTAAGGGGGAGCAGTTCTTC
CASSFTAVKGEQFF
>TRBV4-1|NA|NA|TRBJ2-1
TGCGCCAGCAGCAAAGGGGTTAGCCGCAGTTACGGAAATGAGCAGTTCTTC
CASSKGVSRSYGNEQFF